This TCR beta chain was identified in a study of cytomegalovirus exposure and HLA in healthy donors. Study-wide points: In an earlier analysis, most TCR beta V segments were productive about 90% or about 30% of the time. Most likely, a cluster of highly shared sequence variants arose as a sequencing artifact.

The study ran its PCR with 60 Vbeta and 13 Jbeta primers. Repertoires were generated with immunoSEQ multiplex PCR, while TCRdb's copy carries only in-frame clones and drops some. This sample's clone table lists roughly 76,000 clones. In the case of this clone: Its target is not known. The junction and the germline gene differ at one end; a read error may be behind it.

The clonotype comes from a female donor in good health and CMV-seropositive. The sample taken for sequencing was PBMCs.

The CDR3 nucleotides read TGTGCTAGCAGCTTCGGACTAGCGGGAGAGACCCAGTACTTC. Its protein is CASSFGLAGETQYF. V is TRBV7-7 and J is TRBJ2-5, with 11 bases aligning to TRBD2. The CDR3 is 14 amino acids. Looked up from germline, CDR1 is SSHAT and CDR2 is FNYEAQ (reference sequence). The full variable domain, rest sourced from reference TRBV7-7 and TRBJ2-5, is GAGVSQSPRYKVTKRGQDVTLRCDPISSHATLYWYQQALGQGPEFLTYFNYEAQPDKSGLPSDRFSAERPEGSISTLTIQRTEQRDSAMYRCASSFGLAGETQYFGPGTRLLVL.